This TCR beta chain was observed in a study of blood T cell repertoires in COVID-19. Study details: The origin of the acute and convalescent COVID-19 samples was the United States, Italy and Spain.

V lost 5 bases and J 1 base, leaving 8 bases between the germline ends. There are 13 residues in the CDR3. Germline values: CDR1 SGHTA, CDR2 FQGNSA. In the study's own analysis: The authors estimated nucleated cell counts from reference gene primer amplification. Repertoires were generated with immunoSEQ multiplex PCR, while TCRdb's copy carries only in-frame clones and drops some. V and J calls and clone size come straight from that table; D and trimming were deduced from the DNA. The sample has more than 100,000 clones; around 90% are singletons. The origin of this receptor is a woman aged 80 or over in a cohort sampled during active COVID-19. The V and J genes are TRBV7-2 and TRBJ2-5, with D perhaps TRBD1 (5 bases). The sample comprised peripheral blood. The CDR3 reads CASSRGVQETQYF. In DNA form, the CDR3 reads TGTGCCAGCAGCAGGGGCGTCCAAGAGACCCAGTACTTC.